This T cell receptor beta chain was sequenced in a study of beta chain features in type 1 diabetes. Whole-study results and caveats: Diminished insertions and augmented deletions at VDJ junctions characterized type 1 diabetes patients. Type 1 diabetes patients had TCRB CDR3s that were shorter (moderately but significantly so) in all four CD4+ subsets. The influence of HLA type on TCRB rearrangement stayed undetermined.

V was pared by 4 bases and J by 4 bases, with 1 base of the junction left unmatched. CDR3 size: 12 residues. Germline loops: CDR1 SGHAT, CDR2 FQNNGV. Expressed TCRB transcripts got sequenced, as all isolated RNA was reverse transcribed. The table came from immunoSEQ multiplex PCR; TCRdb's copy has only in-frame clones and leaves some out. This table holds roughly 730,000 clones, about an eighth found once. In its sample, this clone was seen a few times. Its cognate antigen is unknown. At the DNA level, this CDR3 is encoded by other sequences in the same sample as well. Sorted CD4+ subsets: naive, central memory, regulatory, stem cell-like memory (CD45RO/CCR7/CD25/CD127/CD95/CD27 panel).

The clonotype originates from a man aged 18 to 35 with type 1 diabetes. The chain couples TRBV11-2 to TRBJ2-7; 7 bases agree with TRBD1. The source material was naive CD4+ T cells from blood. CDR3 loop: CASSSQGYEQYF. The CDR3 DNA reads as TGTGCCAGCAGCTCACAGGGGTACGAGCAGTACTTC.